This T cell receptor beta chain was identified during a study of control samples from healthy donors and cancer patients. Method: immunoSEQ multiplex PCR; TCRdb's copy keeps in-frame clones and lacks some. The sample has approximately 150,000 clones, 85% to 90% seen once; the top ten hold approximately 8%. The CDR3 covers 17 residues. The V gene lost 4 bases and the J gene lost 8 bases, with 24 bases spanning the gap. Per the germline V gene, CDR1 is PRHDT and CDR2 is FYEKMQ (reference sequence). This chain uses TRBV13 with TRBJ2-1; a possible D gene is TRBD2 (6 bases). The source is a man over 45 with head and neck cancer. The sequencing input was PBMCs. The CDR3 DNA reads TGTGCCAGCAGCTCCTCCGGGAGCAGGGCCGGCTGGGATGAGCAGTTCTTC. It yields the protein CASSSSGSRAGWDEQFF.